This T cell receptor beta chain was sequenced during a study of cytomegalovirus exposure and HLA in healthy donors. Study-wide results and caveats: Indistinguishable V segments such as TRBV6-2 and TRBV6-3 were excluded.

The primer mix had 60 Vbeta and 13 Jbeta primers. The data were produced by immunoSEQ multiplex PCR, yet TCRdb's version contains in-frame clones alone and is incomplete. Of 150,000 to 200,000 clones detected, more than 80% appear once; the ten largest clones hold 0.7% to 0.95%. In this sample, this clone turned up a few times. Its antigen is unidentified. The CDR3 extends over 17 amino acids. The gene calls are TRBV21-1 and TRBJ2-1; the D call of TRBD2 is as the table states it, not checked on the DNA. TRBV21-1 counts as a pseudogene. The TCR sequence derives from a woman aged 18-29 years in good health and CMV-seronegative. Specimen: PBMCs. The CDR3 nucleotides read TGTGCCAGTATTAAGGGGCCAGCGGGAGGACCTTACAATGAGCAGTTCTTC. Its translation is CASIKGPAGGPYNEQFF.